The 23 T cell receptor beta chains presented below share a single source sample, sequenced in a study of T cell responses to AZD1222 COVID-19 vaccine. TCRdb's table, derived via immunoSEQ multiplex PCR, lists solely in-frame clones and lacks some. Of 95,000 to 150,000 clones in the sample, around nine tenths were seen once. Here the sequenced sample was peripheral blood, taken on day 0 of AZD1222 vaccination. Receptor source: an adult in good health.

The chain combines TRBV6-5 with TRBJ2-7; no reliable D call. V was shortened by 5 bases and J by 2 bases, with 16 bases between the two germline ends. The CDR3 length is 15 residues. The germline V gene encodes CDR1 MNHEY and CDR2 SVGAGI. This CDR3 is CASSIGRIRAYEQYV. The CDR3 region has the DNA TGTGCCAGCAGTATAGGACGTATAAGGGCCTACGAGCAGTACGTC.

This sequence joins TRBV18 and TRBJ2-2; a possible D gene is TRBD1 (6 bases). The CDR3 length is 14 residues. CDR1 is KGHSH, CDR2 LQKENI, per germline. With 3 bases removed from V and 6 bases from J, the gap between germline ends came to 11 bases. As DNA, the CDR3 is TGTGCCAGCTCACCGAGGGACACATCCGGGGAGCTGTTTTTT. This translates into CASSPRDTSGELFF. Variable domain in full (rest from reference TRBV18 and TRBJ2-2): NAGVMQNPRHLVRRRGQEARLRCSPMKGHSHVYWYRQLPEEGLKFMVYLQKENIIDESGMPKERFSAEFPKEGPSILRIQQVVRGDSAAYFCASSPRDTSGELFFGEGSRLTVL.

The chain has TRBV5-4 and TRBJ1-1, with D perhaps matching TRBD1 (6 bases). This CDR3 is 13 amino acids long. The germline V and J ends were trimmed by 5 bases and 4 bases, with 12 bases remaining between them. Germline CDR1 SGHNT, CDR2 YYREEE (reference sequence). The CDR3 coding sequence is TGTGCCAGCAGGAGAACAGGGAGCACTGAAGCTTTCTTT. It codes for CASRRTGSTEAFF.

A single count supports this clone. The chain employs TRBV9 and TRBJ1-3, with no clear D. V gave up 6 bases and J gave up 0 bases, with 10 bases separating them. From germline, CDR1 is SGDLS and CDR2 YYNGEE. The CDR3 consists of 14 residues. DNA for the CDR3: TGTGCCAGCACCCCCTCCCTCTCTGGAAACACCATATATTTT. This translates into CASTPSLSGNTIYF.

The rearrangement joins TRBV5-1 to TRBJ1-2; D may be TRBD1 (6 bases). The germline V gene has CDR1 SGHRS and CDR2 YFSETQ. The CDR3 sequence is 14 residues long. The V gene lost 4 bases and the J gene lost 9 bases, with 19 bases spanning the gap. CDR3 sequence reads: CASSPNTAGVSYTF. In nucleotides, the CDR3 is TGCGCCAGCAGCCCCAATACCGCAGGGGTGAGCTACACCTTC.

This sequence joins TRBV19 and TRBJ1-2; D uncertain. The germline CDR1 and CDR2 sequences are LNHDA and SQIVND (reference sequence). The CDR3 runs 14 residues. Trimming took 3 bases from V and 1 from J, leaving 9 bases between them. CDR3 sequence: CASSIPGLNYGYTF. The DNA for the CDR3 is TGTGCCAGTAGTATCCCCGGTCTTAACTATGGCTACACCTTC.

J is TRBJ1-3 and V is TRBV7-2; D gene ambiguous. This CDR3 spans 16 amino acids. The V gene lost 2 bases and the J gene lost 0 bases, with 11 bases spanning the gap. The germline gives CDR1 SGHTA, CDR2 FQGNSA. CDR3 bases: TGTGCCAGCAGCTTAATGGCGGCGAGCTCTGGAAACACCATATATTTT. Translated: CASSLMAASSGNTIYF.

This clone was detected only once. CDR3 sequence reads: CASSPEIFRGYGYTF. Here the CDR3 DNA reads TGTGCCAGCAGTCCCGAGATATTCAGGGGCTATGGCTACACCTTC. The chain uses TRBV6-2 or TRBV6-3 and TRBJ1-2; TRBD1 might be the D (6 bases). Germline assignment: CDR1 MNHEY and CDR2 SVGEGT. Trimming stripped 5 bases from V and 4 bases from J, with 17 bases between. The CDR3 sequence is 15 residues long.

This chain connects TRBV6-6 to TRBJ1-6; 10 positions match TRBD1. V dropped 5 bases and J dropped 9; count of bases not matched to a gene: 4. Per germline, CDR1 MNHNY and CDR2 SVGAGI (reference sequence). This CDR3 has 14 amino acids. CDR3 sequence reads: CASSPRDRGSPLHF. CDR3 coding DNA: TGTGCCAGCAGTCCCCGGGACAGGGGTTCACCCCTCCACTTT.

The J gene is TRBJ2-7, the V gene TRBV3-1 (or the pseudogene TRBV3-2); 9 nucleotides align to TRBD1. J lost 3 bases, V lost 4 bases, and 7 bases had no gene match. The CDR3 has 15 amino acids. Germline V gene data show CDR1 as LGHDT and CDR2 as YNNKEL (reference sequence). The CDR3 region is CASSLGTGSVYEQYV. In nucleotides, the CDR3 is TGTGCCAGCAGCCTCGGGACAGGGTCGGTCTACGAGCAGTACGTC.

The chain uses TRBV7-9 and TRBJ2-1; TRBD2 agrees at 10 bases. V was pared by 5 bases and J by 8 bases, with 12 bases of the junction left unmatched. Germline loops: CDR1 SEHNR, CDR2 FQNEAQ (reference sequence). The CDR3 runs 16 residues. The CDR3, as DNA: TGTGCCAGCAGCAGAACGACTAGCGGGCTTGGAGATGAGCAGTTCTTC. This gives the protein CASSRTTSGLGDEQFF.

V usage is TRBV4-2 and J usage is TRBJ1-4; 7 positions match TRBD1. CDR3 size: 17 residues. Looked up from germline, CDR1 is LGHNA and CDR2 is YNFKEQ. The J segment lost 5 bases and the V segment lost 4 bases, leaving 13 bases of the junction unmatched. This CDR3 reads CASSPRGGAQGNEKLFF. The CDR3 DNA follows: TGTGCCAGCAGCCCTAGAGGGGGGGCACAGGGGAATGAAAAACTGTTTTTT.

The CDR3 DNA reads as TGCGCCAGCAGCCAAGATCTTAACAGGGTGGGCACCATATATTTT. Its protein is CASSQDLNRVGTIYF. The chain links TRBV4-1 to TRBJ1-3; tentative D call: TRBD1 (6 bases). CDR1 and CDR2 (germline): MGHRA, YSYEKL. The CDR3 runs to 15 residues. V was pared by 0 bases and J by 9 bases, with 15 bases between.

The chain uses TRBV11-2 and TRBJ1-1; maybe TRBD1 (5 bases). Between the trimmed V and J ends, which lost 3 bases and 3 bases, there was a span of 11 bases. The germline gives CDR1 SGHAT, CDR2 FQNNGV. The CDR3 has 14 residues. The CDR3 DNA follows: TGTGCCAGCAGCTTTCCCCAGGGTGACACTGAAGCTTTCTTT. This gives the protein CASSFPQGDTEAFF.

V is TRBV28 and J is TRBJ2-1; D not certain. V lost 5 bases, J lost 2 bases, and 19 bases lay in between. Germline V CDR1 and CDR2: MDHEN, SYDVKM. The CDR3 contains 17 residues. CDR3 in DNA: TGTGCCAGCAGTAACCCTGGACCGTACGGACCCTACAATGAGCAGTTCTTC. It is translated as CASSNPGPYGPYNEQFF.

The chain links TRBV18 to TRBJ1-4, with 9 bases identical to TRBD1. CDR3 length equals 16 residues. Germline lookup yields CDR1 KGHSH and CDR2 LQKENI. V dropped 2 bases and J dropped 8; count of bases not matched to a gene: 9. Written as DNA, the CDR3 is TGTGCCAGCTCACCATTTGACGGACAGGGGCCCGAAAAACTGTTTTTT. Residues: CASSPFDGQGPEKLFF. The full variable domain, rest sourced from reference TRBV18 and TRBJ1-4, is NAGVMQNPRHLVRRRGQEARLRCSPMKGHSHVYWYRQLPEEGLKFMVYLQKENIIDESGMPKERFSAEFPKEGPSILRIQQVVRGDSAAYFCASSPFDGQGPEKLFFGSGTQLSVL.

This clone was detected a few times. The chain joins TRBV25-1 to TRBJ1-2; perhaps TRBD1 as D (5 bases). Trimming stripped 5 bases from V and 8 bases from J, with 9 bases between. The CDR3 extends over 11 amino acids. Looked up from germline, CDR1 is MGHDK and CDR2 is SYGVNS. CDR3 loop: CASSTGAGYTF. CDR3 DNA sequence: TGTGCCAGCAGTACCGGGGCCGGCTACACCTTC.

V and J are TRBV24-1 and TRBJ1-4, with D perhaps matching TRBD1 (5 bases). CDR1 is KGHDR, CDR2 SFDVKD, per germline. This CDR3 contains 17 residues. V shed 1 base and J shed 5 bases, with 16 bases lying between them. CDR3 DNA sequence: TGTGCCACCAGTGATTTTAGGGCCGGGACGGCGAATGAAAAACTGTTTTTT. It is translated as CATSDFRAGTANEKLFF.

This clone was recorded many times. The same CDR3 is also encoded by other DNA sequences in this sample. The rearrangement joins TRBV5-4 to TRBJ2-3, with 14 bases that match TRBD2. This CDR3 spans 17 amino acids. Germline V CDR1 and CDR2: SGHNT, YYREEE (reference sequence). Trimming took 1 base from V and 2 from J; bases not matched to a gene: 3. The CDR3 sequence: CASSLRLAGGPTDTQYF. In DNA form, the CDR3 reads TGTGCCAGCAGCTTGAGACTAGCGGGAGGGCCCACAGATACGCAGTATTTT.

V is TRBV11-3 and J is TRBJ1-6; D remains unclear. Germline V gene sequence: CDR1 SGHNT, CDR2 YENEEA. V was cut by 5 bases and J by 7 bases, with 15 bases left in between. This CDR3 has 15 amino acids. The CDR3 region is CASSLGGQPNSPLHF. The CDR3 DNA follows: TGTGCCAGCAGCCTCGGTGGGCAGCCAAATTCACCCCTCCACTTT.

V is TRBV20-1 and J is TRBJ2-3; D is unresolved. Germline assignment: CDR1 DFQATT and CDR2 SNEGSKA (reference sequence). V dropped 0 bases and J dropped 3 bases, with 1 base sitting between them. The CDR3 runs 11 residues. The CDR3, as DNA: TGCAGTGCTAGAGAGACAGATACGCAGTATTTT. It specifies CSARETDTQYF.

The genes are TRBV19 and TRBJ2-1; a possible D gene is TRBD2 (6 bases). The V end lost 7 bases, the J end lost 4 bases, and 20 bases lay between the germline ends. Germline CDR1 LNHDA, CDR2 SQIVND (reference sequence). The CDR3 has 16 amino acids. The CDR3 bases are TGTGCCAGTACCCCTCCTTTGGCGGGACGATACAATGAGCAGTTCTTC. Protein product: CASTPPLAGRYNEQFF.

This chain uses TRBV5-1 with TRBJ2-2, with 7 bases lining up with TRBD2. The CDR3 has 16 residues. J lost 3 bases, V lost 0 bases, and 5 bases had no gene match. The V gene's germline CDR1 is SGHRS and CDR2 YFSETQ. In DNA, the CDR3 is TGCGCCAGCAGCTTGGCTGCGGGAGTCGACACCGGGGAGCTGTTTTTT. Translating gives CASSLAAGVDTGELFF.